This TCR beta chain was documented in a study of blood T cell repertoires in COVID-19. Study details: Collection of acute and convalescent COVID-19 samples took place in the United States, Italy and Spain. T cells, B-cell-depleted T cells, or PBMCs provided the cDNA or gDNA that served as material.

Methods used by the authors: Estimated nucleated cell counts came from reference gene primer amplification. The protocol was immunoSEQ multiplex PCR, while the TCRdb copy is restricted to in-frame clones and leaves out a portion. V, J and clone size reflect that table, while D and trimming were determined from the DNA. The profile shows hundreds of thousands of clones, around 87% of them singletons. The ends lost 0 bases at V and 5 bases at J; junction bases unmatched: 8. The germline CDR1 and CDR2 sequences are SGHRS and YFSETQ. This CDR3 spans 16 amino acids. The chain combines TRBV5-1 with TRBJ2-7, with TRBD1 identical over 10 bases. Sequenced input: peripheral blood. The receptor comes from a man in his sixties who had recovered from COVID-19. CDR3 amino acids: CASSLGGWDRGDEQYF. The CDR3 DNA reads as TGCGCCAGCAGCTTGGGGGGCTGGGACAGGGGCGACGAGCAGTACTTC.